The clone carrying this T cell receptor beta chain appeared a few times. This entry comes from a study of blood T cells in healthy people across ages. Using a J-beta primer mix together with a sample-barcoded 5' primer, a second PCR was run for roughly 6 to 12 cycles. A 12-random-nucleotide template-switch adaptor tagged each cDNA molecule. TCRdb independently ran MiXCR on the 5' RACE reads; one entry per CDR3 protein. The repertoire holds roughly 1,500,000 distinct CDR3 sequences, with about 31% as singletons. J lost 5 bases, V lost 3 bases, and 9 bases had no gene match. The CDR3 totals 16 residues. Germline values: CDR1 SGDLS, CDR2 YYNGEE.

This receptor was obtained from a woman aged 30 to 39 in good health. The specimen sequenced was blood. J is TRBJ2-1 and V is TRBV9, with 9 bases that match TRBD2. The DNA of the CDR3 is TGTGCCAGCAGCGCTATCAGACTAGCGGCACACAATGAGCAGTTCTTC. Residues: CASSAIRLAAHNEQFF.